The sequence of this T cell receptor beta chain was determined in a study of T cell repertoires in cytomegalovirus infection. In TCRdb, the reads were re-called with MiXCR into one record per CDR3 protein. The sample includes about 160,000 distinct CDR3 sequences, roughly 15% of them seen just once. CDR3 size: 15 residues. Trimming took 3 bases from V and 3 from J, leaving 17 bases between them. Germline V CDR1 and CDR2: SQVTM, ANQGSEA. This chain joins TRBV29-1 and TRBJ2-5; D possibly corresponds to TRBD1 (6 bases). The sample taken for sequencing was CD8+ T cells from PBMCs. The sequence derives from a human donor in good health (CMV status not recorded). Some clones in this sample may be carry-over from other donors' samples. The CDR3 DNA reads as TGCAGCGTTGAGTCGGGACACCGAGTTGAAGAGACCCAGTACTTC. This encodes CSVESGHRVEETQYF.